The present entry profiles one T cell receptor (beta chain) with its context. The data are from a study of spatial heterogeneity in lung cancer. Specified time point: sample taken at primary tumor resection. Sequencing covered unsorted whole RNA taken from tumor, nontumor lung or frozen PBMC. Carried by each TCR cDNA molecule was a unique molecular identifier. MiXCR, run by TCRdb on the 5' RACE reads, gives a single entry per CDR3 protein. The data contain approximately 11,000 distinct CDR3 sequences, about 18% of them singletons. Source: PBMCs, taken at surgery. This TCR was recovered from a male donor with early-stage non-small cell lung cancer.

CDR3 coding DNA: TGTGCCAGCAGTCGCGACCCTAGCTCCTACAATGAGCAGTTCTTC. It encodes CASSRDPSSYNEQFF. The chain couples TRBV7-3 to TRBJ2-1; D remains ambiguous. Trimming removed 6 bases at V and 0 bases at J, with 12 bases between. This CDR3 contains 15 residues. Germline V gene lookup returns CDR1 SGHTA and CDR2 FQGTGA.